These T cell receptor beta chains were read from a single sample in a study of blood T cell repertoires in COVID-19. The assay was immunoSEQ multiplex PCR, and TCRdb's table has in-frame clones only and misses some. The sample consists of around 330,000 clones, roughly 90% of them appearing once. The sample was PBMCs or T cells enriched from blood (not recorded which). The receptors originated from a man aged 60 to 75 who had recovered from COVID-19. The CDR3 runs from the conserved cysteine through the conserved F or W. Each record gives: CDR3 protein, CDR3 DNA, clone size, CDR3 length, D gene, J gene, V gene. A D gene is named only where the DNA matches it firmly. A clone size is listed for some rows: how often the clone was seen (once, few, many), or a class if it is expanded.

cdr3_aa: CAATGSSYNEQFF; cdr3_nt: TGTGCTGCGACAGGTAGCTCCTACAATGAGCAGTTCTTC; clone_size: .; cdr3_length: 13; d_call: .; j_call: TRBJ2-1; v_call: TRBV30
cdr3_aa: CASSLHPETPNTGELFF; cdr3_nt: TGTGCCAGCAGCTTACACCCGGAGACCCCGAACACCGGGGAGCTGTTTTTT; clone_size: .; cdr3_length: 17; d_call: .; j_call: TRBJ2-2; v_call: TRBV7-8
cdr3_aa: CASSEGQTNTEAFF; cdr3_nt: TGTGCCAGCAGCGAGGGACAGACGAACACTGAAGCTTTCTTT; clone_size: .; cdr3_length: 14; d_call: TRBD1; j_call: TRBJ1-1; v_call: TRBV9
cdr3_aa: CASSYSYRVLYEQYF; cdr3_nt: TGTGCCAGCAGTTACTCGTACAGGGTTCTCTACGAGCAGTACTTC; clone_size: .; cdr3_length: 15; d_call: .; j_call: TRBJ2-7; v_call: TRBV6-5
cdr3_aa: CASSAGLVQGETQYF; cdr3_nt: TGTGCCAGCAGTGCCGGACTAGTCCAGGGAGAGACCCAGTACTTC; clone_size: .; cdr3_length: 15; d_call: TRBD2; j_call: TRBJ2-5; v_call: TRBV14
cdr3_aa: CASSPMGQGTGNTIYF; cdr3_nt: TGTGCCAGCTCACCGATGGGACAGGGAACTGGAAACACCATATATTTT; clone_size: .; cdr3_length: 16; d_call: TRBD1; j_call: TRBJ1-3; v_call: TRBV18
cdr3_aa: CASSNRNQPQHF; cdr3_nt: TGTGCCAGCAGCAACAGGAATCAGCCCCAGCATTTT; clone_size: .; cdr3_length: 12; d_call: .; j_call: TRBJ1-5; v_call: TRBV7-9
cdr3_aa: CASSFLGGGRRNNEKLFF; cdr3_nt: TGCGCCAGCAGCTTCTTGGGTGGAGGTCGACGTAATAATGAAAAACTGTTTTTT; clone_size: .; cdr3_length: 18; d_call: .; j_call: TRBJ1-4; v_call: TRBV5-1
cdr3_aa: CASSSTPGGNQPQHF; cdr3_nt: TGTGCCAGCAGTTCAACCCCCGGGGGCAATCAGCCCCAGCATTTT; clone_size: .; cdr3_length: 15; d_call: .; j_call: TRBJ1-5; v_call: TRBV28
cdr3_aa: CASSTTLGGTSFDEQFF; cdr3_nt: TGTGCCAGCAGCACGACTCTTGGAGGCACCTCCTTCGATGAGCAGTTCTTC; clone_size: .; cdr3_length: 17; d_call: .; j_call: TRBJ2-1; v_call: TRBV7-9
cdr3_aa: CASQLISGGEQFF; cdr3_nt: TGTGCCAGCCAGTTGATTAGCGGGGGGGAGCAGTTCTTC; clone_size: .; cdr3_length: 13; d_call: TRBD2; j_call: TRBJ2-1; v_call: TRBV2
cdr3_aa: CASSLGGAVGLNTEAFF; cdr3_nt: TGTGCCAGCAGCTTGGGTGGGGCCGTAGGGTTGAACACTGAAGCTTTCTTT; clone_size: .; cdr3_length: 17; d_call: .; j_call: TRBJ1-1; v_call: TRBV5-4
cdr3_aa: CASSQISTGPYEQYF; cdr3_nt: TGTGCCAGCAGCCAAATAAGCACAGGACCCTACGAGCAGTACTTC; clone_size: .; cdr3_length: 15; d_call: .; j_call: TRBJ2-7; v_call: TRBV3-1/TRBV3-2
cdr3_aa: CASSRSTSTEAFF; cdr3_nt: TGTGCCAGCAGCCGGAGCACGAGCACTGAAGCTTTCTTT; clone_size: .; cdr3_length: 13; d_call: .; j_call: TRBJ1-1; v_call: TRBV7-3
cdr3_aa: CASSVRSSVMNTEAFF; cdr3_nt: TGTGCCAGCAGCGTCCGGAGCAGTGTTATGAACACTGAAGCTTTCTTT; clone_size: .; cdr3_length: 16; d_call: .; j_call: TRBJ1-1; v_call: TRBV9
cdr3_aa: CASRTGTFRTEAFF; cdr3_nt: TGTGCCAGCAGAACCGGGACATTCAGAACTGAAGCTTTCTTT; clone_size: .; cdr3_length: 14; d_call: .; j_call: TRBJ1-1; v_call: TRBV5-5
cdr3_aa: CASSSRDSPTNEQFF; cdr3_nt: TGTGCCAGCAGCTCTCGGGACAGTCCTACCAATGAGCAGTTCTTC; clone_size: few; cdr3_length: 15; d_call: TRBD1; j_call: TRBJ2-1; v_call: TRBV13
cdr3_aa: CASRRVQEGNQPQHF; cdr3_nt: TGTGCCTCCCGGCGGGTTCAGGAGGGCAATCAGCCCCAGCATTTT; clone_size: .; cdr3_length: 15; d_call: .; j_call: TRBJ1-5; v_call: TRBV6-5
cdr3_aa: CATSITGYYGYTF; cdr3_nt: TGTGCCACCAGCATCACAGGGTACTATGGCTACACCTTC; clone_size: .; cdr3_length: 13; d_call: .; j_call: TRBJ1-2; v_call: TRBV15
cdr3_aa: CAISESGGGADTQYF; cdr3_nt: TGTGCCATCAGTGAGTCGGGAGGGGGGGCGGATACGCAGTATTTT; clone_size: .; cdr3_length: 15; d_call: .; j_call: TRBJ2-3; v_call: TRBV10-3
cdr3_aa: CASSQDRHSNQPQHF; cdr3_nt: TGCGCCAGCAGCCAAGATAGACATAGCAATCAGCCCCAGCATTTT; clone_size: .; cdr3_length: 15; d_call: .; j_call: TRBJ1-5; v_call: TRBV4-3
cdr3_aa: CASSIKTRGSYEQYF; cdr3_nt: TGTGCCAGCAGCATTAAAACCAGGGGTTCCTACGAGCAGTACTTC; clone_size: .; cdr3_length: 15; d_call: .; j_call: TRBJ2-7; v_call: TRBV11-2
cdr3_aa: CASSQEGLAGETQYF; cdr3_nt: TGCGCCAGCAGCCAAGAGGGGCTAGCGGGAGAGACCCAGTACTTC; clone_size: .; cdr3_length: 15; d_call: TRBD2; j_call: TRBJ2-5; v_call: TRBV4-3
cdr3_aa: CASSPQDRASEAFF; cdr3_nt: TGTGCCAGCAGTCCCCAGGACAGGGCCTCTGAAGCTTTCTTT; clone_size: .; cdr3_length: 14; d_call: TRBD1; j_call: TRBJ1-1; v_call: TRBV6-5
cdr3_aa: CASSLGQGGREKLFF; cdr3_nt: TGTGCCAGCAGCCTAGGACAGGGTGGTAGAGAAAAACTGTTTTTT; clone_size: .; cdr3_length: 15; d_call: TRBD1; j_call: TRBJ1-4; v_call: TRBV5-4
cdr3_aa: CAWSVSGRGEWSPLHF; cdr3_nt: TGTGCCTGGAGTGTAAGCGGCAGGGGAGAATGGTCACCCCTCCACTTT; clone_size: .; cdr3_length: 16; d_call: .; j_call: TRBJ1-6; v_call: TRBV30
cdr3_aa: CASSPPRGASSYEQYF; cdr3_nt: TGTGCCAGCAGCCCCCCCCGGGGGGCTAGCTCCTACGAGCAGTACTTC; clone_size: .; cdr3_length: 16; d_call: .; j_call: TRBJ2-7; v_call: TRBV6-2/TRBV6-3
cdr3_aa: CASSLIFRGWETQYF; cdr3_nt: TGTGCCAGCAGCTTAATTTTCAGGGGATGGGAGACCCAGTACTTC; clone_size: .; cdr3_length: 15; d_call: .; j_call: TRBJ2-5; v_call: TRBV7-9
cdr3_aa: CSVNGRIKDTQYF; cdr3_nt: TGCAGCGTTAATGGGAGGATTAAAGATACGCAGTATTTT; clone_size: .; cdr3_length: 13; d_call: .; j_call: TRBJ2-3; v_call: TRBV29-1
cdr3_aa: CASSLTGNTEAFF; cdr3_nt: TGTGCCAGCAGCTTGACAGGAAACACTGAAGCTTTCTTT; clone_size: .; cdr3_length: 13; d_call: .; j_call: TRBJ1-1; v_call: TRBV11-2
cdr3_aa: CASSAPGLAGVGEQYF; cdr3_nt: TGTGCCAGCAGCGCACCGGGACTAGCGGGAGTAGGGGAGCAGTACTTC; clone_size: .; cdr3_length: 16; d_call: TRBD2; j_call: TRBJ2-7; v_call: TRBV11-3
cdr3_aa: CATSRQTGAFGNQPQHF; cdr3_nt: TGTGCCACCAGCAGACAGACAGGGGCTTTCGGCAATCAGCCCCAGCATTTT; clone_size: .; cdr3_length: 17; d_call: TRBD1; j_call: TRBJ1-5; v_call: TRBV15
cdr3_aa: CSVAYIRVGAFF; cdr3_nt: TGCAGCGTCGCATATATCCGGGTCGGAGCTTTCTTT; clone_size: .; cdr3_length: 12; d_call: .; j_call: TRBJ1-1; v_call: TRBV29-1
cdr3_aa: CASSFTINDPLGYF; cdr3_nt: TGTGCCAGCAGCTTTACTATCAATGACCCTTTAGGATACTTC; clone_size: .; cdr3_length: 14; d_call: .; j_call: TRBJ2-4; v_call: TRBV5-5
cdr3_aa: CASSQDGPGQEKLFF; cdr3_nt: TGTGCCAGCAGCCAAGATGGGCCAGGGCAAGAAAAACTGTTTTTT; clone_size: few; cdr3_length: 15; d_call: .; j_call: TRBJ1-4; v_call: TRBV3-1/TRBV3-2
cdr3_aa: CASSKGTHLASNSGSSTDTQYF; cdr3_nt: TGTGCCAGCAGCAAGGGAACCCATCTAGCGTCCAATAGCGGCTCTAGCACAGATACGCAGTATTTT; clone_size: .; cdr3_length: 22; d_call: .; j_call: TRBJ2-3; v_call: TRBV21-1
cdr3_aa: CASIRGRGYEQYF; cdr3_nt: TGTGCCAGCATTCGTGGCAGGGGGTACGAGCAGTACTTC; clone_size: .; cdr3_length: 13; d_call: TRBD1; j_call: TRBJ2-7; v_call: TRBV6-1
cdr3_aa: CASSSSGTGGVEAFF; cdr3_nt: TGTGCCAGCAGTTCCTCCGGGACAGGGGGCGTTGAAGCTTTCTTT; clone_size: .; cdr3_length: 15; d_call: TRBD1; j_call: TRBJ1-1; v_call: TRBV6-5